The rows below give T cell receptor beta chains drawn from one sample of a study of cytomegalovirus exposure and HLA in healthy donors. Here immunoSEQ multiplex PCR was the method, and the copy in TCRdb shows in-frame clones only, minus some. Of roughly 200,000 clones in the sample, approximately 82% were seen once. Sequences were obtained from PBMCs. The receptors come from a woman in her thirties or forties in good health and CMV-seronegative. Both conserved end residues are part of each CDR3. D genes are given only for firm matches. Some rows mark clone size as missing; the rest say once, few, many or name a class of expanded clone.

TRBV5-1	-	-	TRBJ2-1	CASSPDSSRPYNEQFF	TGCGCCAGCAGCCCCGACAGCTCGCGGCCGTACAATGAGCAGTTCTTC
TRBV4-1	TRBD1	-	TRBJ1-2	CASSHPWTGSFGAGGYTF	TGCGCCAGCAGCCACCCCTGGACAGGGTCGTTTGGGGCTGGTGGCTACACCTTC
TRBV5-1	-	-	TRBJ2-7	CASSLDGRISYEQYF	TGCGCCAGCAGCTTGGATGGCAGGATCTCCTACGAGCAGTACTTC
TRBV5-1	-	-	TRBJ1-6	CASSLSLTDINNSPLHF	TGCGCCAGCAGCTTGTCCCTCACGGACATCAATAATTCACCCCTCCACTTT
TRBV5-6	TRBD1	few	TRBJ2-6	CASSLDRGRANVLTF	TGTGCCAGCAGCTTGGACAGGGGCCGGGCCAACGTCCTGACTTTC
TRBV29-1	-	once	TRBJ2-5	CSVAPDLGPRQYF	TGCAGCGTCGCCCCCGACCTTGGGCCTCGACAGTACTTC
TRBV19	-	-	TRBJ1-5	CASSIGGQPQHF	TGTGCCAGTAGTATCGGGGGTCAGCCCCAGCATTTT
TRBV6-5	-	few	TRBJ2-5	CASSESRETQYF	TGTGCCAGCAGCGAATCGAGGGAGACCCAGTACTTC
TRBV7-9	-	few	TRBJ1-1	CSSSPTATEAFF	TGTTCCAGCAGTCCCACTGCCACTGAAGCTTTCTTT
TRBV19	-	-	TRBJ1-5	CASSILGRGDQPQHF	TGTGCCAGTAGTATTCTTGGCAGGGGTGACCAGCCCCAGCATTTT
TRBV6-5	-	-	TRBJ1-2	CASSYQPGLNYGYTF	TGTGCCAGCAGTTACCAACCGGGACTTAACTATGGCTACACCTTC
TRBV11-3	TRBD1	-	TRBJ2-7	CASSLRQGNYEQYF	TGTGCCAGCAGCTTACGACAGGGAAATTACGAGCAGTACTTC
TRBV5-1	-	-	TRBJ1-3	CASSPRSGVTGNTIYF	TGCGCCAGCAGCCCCCGGTCAGGGGTAACTGGAAACACCATATATTTT
TRBV5-4	TRBD1	-	TRBJ2-5	CASSDRGRLETQYF	TGTGCCAGCAGCGACAGGGGGCGGTTGGAGACCCAGTACTTC
TRBV4-3	-	-	TRBJ2-2	CASSQEQGTGELFF	TGCGCCAGCAGCCAAGAGCAGGGCACCGGGGAGCTGTTTTTT
TRBV10-3	TRBD2	-	TRBJ2-5	CAISEDGGMRETQYF	TGTGCCATCAGTGAAGACGGGGGGATGAGGGAGACCCAGTACTTC
TRBV7-2	-	-	TRBJ1-5	CASSFGSRDQPQHF	TGTGCCAGCAGCTTTGGCAGTCGGGATCAGCCCCAGCATTTT
TRBV5-6	TRBD1	few	TRBJ1-1	CASSQGGGPTEAFF	TGTGCCAGCAGCCAAGGAGGGGGCCCCACTGAAGCTTTCTTT
TRBV5-1	-	-	TRBJ1-1	CASSSQSEAFF	TGCGCCAGCAGCTCACAGTCTGAAGCTTTCTTT
TRBV2	-	-	TRBJ1-5	CASSETVASQPQHF	TGTGCCAGCAGTGAAACTGTCGCTTCTCAGCCCCAGCATTTT
TRBV2	-	-	TRBJ2-1	CASSARGIRNEQFF	TGTGCCAGCAGTGCGAGGGGGATTCGGAATGAGCAGTTCTTC
TRBV11-2	-	-	TRBJ2-3	CASTFPGADTQYF	TGTGCCAGCACTTTCCCAGGTGCAGATACGCAGTATTTT
TRBV7-6	-	-	TRBJ2-5	CASSSDWREQYF	TGTGCCAGCAGCTCGGACTGGAGGGAGCAGTACTTC
TRBV10-2	-	-	TRBJ1-4	CASSFGHPATNEKLFF	TGCGCCAGCAGTTTTGGACACCCGGCAACTAATGAAAAACTGTTTTTT
TRBV10-3	TRBD1	-	TRBJ1-5	CAISGTGGSNQPQHF	TGTGCCATCAGCGGAACAGGGGGCAGCAATCAGCCCCAGCATTTT
TRBV28	-	-	TRBJ2-2	CASSRGIGAGELFF	TGTGCCAGCAGTAGGGGGATTGGGGCCGGGGAGCTGTTTTTT
TRBV11-2	-	-	TRBJ1-5	CASSLGQVGDQPQHF	TGTGCCAGCAGCTTAGGGCAGGTAGGGGATCAGCCCCAGCATTTT
TRBV6-6	-	-	TRBJ1-1	CASSAAGDTEAFF	TGTGCCAGCAGTGCTGCAGGCGACACTGAGGCTTTCTTT
TRBV9	-	-	TRBJ1-2	CASSPDREYGYTF	TGTGCCAGCAGCCCGGACAGAGAGTATGGCTACACCTTC
TRBV12-5	-	few	TRBJ1-5	CASGPNVRQPQHF	TGTGCTAGTGGTCCAAACGTCAGGCAGCCCCAGCATTTT
TRBV9	-	-	TRBJ2-3	CASSVATGRLTDTQYF	TGTGCCAGCAGCGTAGCTACCGGCAGGCTCACAGATACGCAGTATTTT
TRBV6-5	TRBD2	-	TRBJ2-2	CASTVGSGGTGELFF	TGTGCCAGCACAGTGGGCTCGGGAGGCACCGGGGAGCTGTTTTTT
TRBV4-2	-	few	TRBJ2-3	CASSHNTVGVGKYF	TGTGCCAGCAGCCATAATACGGTCGGGGTGGGGAAGTATTTT
TRBV2	-	-	TRBJ2-4	CASSESSGNIQYF	TGTGCCAGCAGTGAGAGTTCTGGAAACATTCAGTACTTC
TRBV5-5	TRBD1	-	TRBJ1-2	CASSLSWTGRSYGYTF	TGTGCCAGCAGCTTGTCCTGGACAGGGCGAAGCTATGGCTACACCTTC
TRBV19	-	few	TRBJ1-1	CASSIQGRHTEAFF	TGTGCCAGTAGTATACAGGGAAGGCACACTGAAGCTTTCTTT
TRBV7-8	-	-	TRBJ1-2	CASATMAITNYGYTF	TGTGCCAGCGCCACTATGGCGATTACTAACTATGGCTACACCTTC
TRBV9	TRBD1	-	TRBJ1-3	CASSARGDRHENTIYF	TGTGCCAGCAGCGCCCGTGGGGACAGGCACGAAAACACCATATATTTT
TRBV4-3	TRBD2	-	TRBJ2-2	CASSQGGTSEYTGELFF	TGCGCCAGCAGCCAGGGCGGGACTAGCGAGTACACCGGGGAGCTGTTTTTT